A selection of T cell receptor beta chains follows, all from one sample in a study of vaccination effects on CD4 cells after COVID-19. Sequencing used immunoSEQ multiplex PCR; TCRdb keeps in-frame clones, though not all of them. Of fewer than 40,000 clones listed, around 74% are singletons. These receptors have no identified antigens. The material was CD4+ T cells from PBMCs cultured without peptide, obtained after COVID-19 vaccination. Receptors were obtained from a human donor who received a COVID-19 vaccine. The CDR3 runs from the conserved cysteine through the conserved F or W. D genes are given only for firm matches. Size is omitted from some rows. Given values are once, few, many or a class for expanded clones.

size: NA; V: TRBV30; J: TRBJ1-4; D: NA; CDR3: CAWTTGLREKLFF; DNA: TGTGCCTGGACTACAGGGTTACGGGAAAAACTGTTTTTT
size: once; V: TRBV27; J: TRBJ1-2; D: NA; CDR3: CASSLNMVDFNYGYTF; DNA: TGTGCCAGCAGTTTAAACATGGTTGATTTCAACTATGGCTACACCTTC
size: NA; V: TRBV6-1; J: TRBJ2-7; D: NA; CDR3: CASSEGIYEQYF; DNA: TGTGCCAGCAGTGAAGGGATCTACGAGCAGTACTTC
size: NA; V: TRBV9; J: TRBJ2-5; D: TRBD1; CDR3: CASSVGTVGETQYF; DNA: TGTGCCAGTTCCGTCGGGACAGTAGGAGAGACCCAGTACTTC
size: NA; V: TRBV5-4; J: TRBJ1-4; D: TRBD1; CDR3: CASSPPPGQGDEKLFF; DNA: TGTGCCAGCAGCCCACCCCCGGGACAGGGGGATGAAAAACTGTTTTTT
size: medium-sized; V: TRBV3-1/TRBV3-2; J: TRBJ1-1; D: NA; CDR3: CASSLRGGTEAFF; DNA: TGTGCCAGCAGCCTGAGAGGGGGCACTGAAGCTTTCTTT
size: NA; V: TRBV29-1; J: TRBJ2-3; D: NA; CDR3: CSVARAASTDTQYF; DNA: TGCAGCGTGGCAAGGGCCGCTAGCACAGATACGCAGTATTTT
size: NA; V: TRBV10-3; J: TRBJ2-1; D: NA; CDR3: CAISESGEPYNEQFF; DNA: TGTGCCATCAGTGAGTCGGGCGAGCCCTACAATGAGCAGTTCTTC
size: NA; V: TRBV23-1; J: TRBJ2-3; D: NA; CDR3: CASSQSPGRRGTDTQYF; DNA: TGCGCCAGCAGTCAATCCCCGGGTAGGAGAGGCACAGATACGCAGTATTTT
size: NA; V: TRBV4-1; J: TRBJ2-3; D: NA; CDR3: CASSQGGTRGGSTDTQYF; DNA: TGCGCCAGCAGCCAAGGGGGTACTAGGGGGGGCAGCACAGATACGCAGTATTTT
size: NA; V: TRBV29-1; J: TRBJ2-4; D: TRBD2; CDR3: CSVAETSGGEKLAKNIQYF; DNA: TGCAGCGTTGCCGAGACTAGCGGGGGGGAAAAACTAGCCAAAAACATTCAGTACTTC
size: NA; V: TRBV3-1/TRBV3-2; J: TRBJ2-7; D: NA; CDR3: CASSQGLVREQYF; DNA: TGTGCCAGCAGCCAGGGCCTAGTACGCGAGCAGTACTTC
size: NA; V: TRBV7-2; J: TRBJ2-1; D: NA; CDR3: CASKDLADSSYNEQFF; DNA: TGTGCCAGCAAAGATCTCGCGGATAGCTCCTACAATGAGCAGTTCTTC
size: NA; V: TRBV28; J: TRBJ1-4; D: NA; CDR3: CATCQGSTNEKLFF; DNA: TGTGCCACGTGCCAGGGATCAACTAATGAAAAACTGTTTTTT
size: NA; V: TRBV2; J: TRBJ1-2; D: NA; CDR3: CASTTSNYGYTF; DNA: TGTGCCAGCACTACTAGTAACTATGGCTACACCTTC
size: NA; V: TRBV5-5; J: TRBJ2-3; D: NA; CDR3: CASSQSSISTDTQYF; DNA: TGTGCCAGCAGCCAATCTTCGATCTCCACAGATACGCAGTATTTT
size: few; V: TRBV2; J: TRBJ2-5; D: NA; CDR3: CASSEGERLAETQYF; DNA: TGTGCCAGCAGTGAAGGCGAGAGGCTAGCGGAGACCCAGTACTTC
size: NA; V: TRBV29-1; J: TRBJ2-3; D: NA; CDR3: CSVEDLVWERGITDTQYF; DNA: TGCAGCGTTGAAGATCTTGTATGGGAGCGAGGAATCACAGATACGCAGTATTTT
size: NA; V: TRBV7-3; J: TRBJ1-1; D: TRBD1; CDR3: CASSPWAGGTEAFF; DNA: TGTGCCAGCAGCCCATGGGCAGGGGGCACTGAAGCTTTCTTT
size: NA; V: TRBV27; J: TRBJ2-2; D: NA; CDR3: CASSLSGTNTGELFF; DNA: TGTGCCAGCAGTTTATCGGGGACTAACACCGGGGAGCTGTTTTTT
size: NA; V: TRBV5-1; J: TRBJ1-2; D: TRBD1; CDR3: CASSSLGTGGYYGYTF; DNA: TGCGCCAGCAGCTCGCTCGGGACAGGGGGCTACTATGGCTACACCTTC
size: NA; V: TRBV28; J: TRBJ2-1; D: TRBD2; CDR3: CASRGREPHNEQFF; DNA: TGTGCCAGCAGGGGGCGGGAGCCCCACAATGAGCAGTTCTTC
size: NA; V: TRBV5-6; J: TRBJ2-7; D: NA; CDR3: CASSEYRVGYEQYF; DNA: TGTGCCAGCAGCGAATACAGGGTGGGCTACGAGCAGTACTTC
size: NA; V: TRBV13; J: TRBJ2-7; D: NA; CDR3: CASSLGQIRSREQYF; DNA: TGTGCCAGCAGCTTAGGTCAGATAAGATCGCGGGAGCAGTACTTC
size: NA; V: TRBV5-1; J: TRBJ2-3; D: NA; CDR3: CASSWNTGTSTDTQYF; DNA: TGCGCCAGCAGCTGGAACACAGGGACCAGCACAGATACGCAGTATTTT
size: NA; V: TRBV7-9; J: TRBJ1-1; D: TRBD1; CDR3: CASSLGQGEARDWAFF; DNA: TGTGCCAGCAGCCTGGGACAGGGCGAGGCCCGCGATTGGGCTTTCTTT
size: NA; V: TRBV6-5; J: TRBJ1-2; D: TRBD1; CDR3: CASSPPGQGAYGYTF; DNA: TGTGCCAGCAGTCCCCCGGGACAGGGGGCGTATGGCTACACCTTC
size: NA; V: TRBV19; J: TRBJ1-5; D: TRBD1; CDR3: CASSFDRVGNQPQHF; DNA: TGTGCCAGTAGTTTCGACAGGGTAGGCAATCAGCCCCAGCATTTT
size: NA; V: TRBV30; J: TRBJ2-1; D: NA; CDR3: CAWTGSSYNEQFF; DNA: TGTGCCTGGACGGGGAGCTCCTACAATGAGCAGTTCTTC